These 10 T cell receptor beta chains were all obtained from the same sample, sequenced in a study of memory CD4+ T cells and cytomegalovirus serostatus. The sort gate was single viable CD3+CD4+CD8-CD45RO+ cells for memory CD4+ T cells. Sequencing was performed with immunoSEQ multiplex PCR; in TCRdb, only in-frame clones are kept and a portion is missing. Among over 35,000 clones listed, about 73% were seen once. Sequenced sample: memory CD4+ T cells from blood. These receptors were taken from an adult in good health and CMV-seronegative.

CDR3 amino acids: CASSEGVGSNTEAFF. CDR3 nucleotide sequence: TGTGCCAGCAGTGAAGGGGTAGGGTCGAACACTGAAGCTTTCTTT. The chain joins TRBV2 to TRBJ1-1; D gene ambiguous. The V end was cut by 1 base, the J end by 1 base, with 10 bases between. The length of the CDR3 is 15 residues. CDR1 and CDR2 from the germline V gene are SNHLY and FYNNEI.

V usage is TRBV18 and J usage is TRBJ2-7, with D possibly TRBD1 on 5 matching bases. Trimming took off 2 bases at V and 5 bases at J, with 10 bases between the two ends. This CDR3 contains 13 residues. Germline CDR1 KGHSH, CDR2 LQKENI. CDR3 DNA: TGTGCCAGCTCACCAATCCCCAGGGACGAGCAGTACTTC. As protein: CASSPIPRDEQYF.

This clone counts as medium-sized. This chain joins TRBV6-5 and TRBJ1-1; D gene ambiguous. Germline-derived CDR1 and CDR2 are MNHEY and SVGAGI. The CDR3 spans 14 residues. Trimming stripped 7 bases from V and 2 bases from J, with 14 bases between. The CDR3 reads CASTSLRGNTEAFF. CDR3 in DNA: TGTGCCAGCACCTCCCTTAGAGGTAACACTGAAGCTTTCTTT.

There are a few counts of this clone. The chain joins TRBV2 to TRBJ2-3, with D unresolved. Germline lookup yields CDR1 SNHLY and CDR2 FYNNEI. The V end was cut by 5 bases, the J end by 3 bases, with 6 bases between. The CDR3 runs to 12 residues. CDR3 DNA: TGTGCCAGCAGTATCGCGACAGATACGCAGTATTTT. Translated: CASSIATDTQYF. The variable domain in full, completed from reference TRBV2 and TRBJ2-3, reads EPEVTQTPSHQVTQMGQEVILRCVPISNHLYFYWYRQILGQKVEFLVSFYNNEISEKSEIFDDQFSVERPDGSNFTLKIRSTKLEDSAMYFCASSIATDTQYFGPGTRLTVL.

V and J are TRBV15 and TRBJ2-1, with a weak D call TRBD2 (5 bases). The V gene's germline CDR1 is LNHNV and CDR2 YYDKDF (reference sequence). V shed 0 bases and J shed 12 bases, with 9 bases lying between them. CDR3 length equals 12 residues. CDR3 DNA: TGTGCCACCAGCAGAGACCGGGGTGGGCAGTTCTTC. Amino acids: CATSRDRGGQFF.

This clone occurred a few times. Here the CDR3 reads CASSSVGGSFNNYGYTF. DNA of the CDR3: TGTGCCAGCAGCTCGGTGGGTGGGAGCTTCAATAACTATGGCTACACCTTC. The rearrangement uses TRBV5-4 and TRBJ1-2; D is unclear. The germline V and J ends were trimmed by 3 bases and 1 base, with 19 bases remaining between them. The V gene's germline CDR1 is SGHNT and CDR2 YYREEE (reference sequence). This CDR3 contains 17 residues.

The CDR3 region has the DNA TGCGCCAGCAGCTTACGGACACGGAATGAAAAACTGTTTTTT. It codes for CASSLRTRNEKLFF. The chain links TRBV5-1 to TRBJ1-4; tentatively, D is TRBD1 (5 bases). V was clipped by 2 bases and J by 5 bases, with 10 bases between them. CDR3 size: 14 residues. CDR1 and CDR2 (germline): SGHRS, YFSETQ.

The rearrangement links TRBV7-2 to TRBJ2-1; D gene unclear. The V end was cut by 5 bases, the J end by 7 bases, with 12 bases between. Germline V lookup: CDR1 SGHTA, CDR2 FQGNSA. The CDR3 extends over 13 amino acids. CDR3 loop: CASSLPSGNEQFF. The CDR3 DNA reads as TGTGCCAGCAGCCTCCCAAGTGGGAATGAGCAGTTCTTC.

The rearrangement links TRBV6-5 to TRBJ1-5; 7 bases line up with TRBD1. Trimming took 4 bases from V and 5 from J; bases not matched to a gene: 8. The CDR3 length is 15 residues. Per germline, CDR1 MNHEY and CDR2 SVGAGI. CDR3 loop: CASSLQGSGDQPQHF. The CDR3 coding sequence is TGTGCCAGCAGTTTACAGGGGAGCGGGGATCAGCCCCAGCATTTT.

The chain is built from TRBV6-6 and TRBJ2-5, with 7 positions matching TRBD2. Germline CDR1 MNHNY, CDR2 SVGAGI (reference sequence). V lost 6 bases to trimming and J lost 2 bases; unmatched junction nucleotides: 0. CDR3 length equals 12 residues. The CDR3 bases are TGTGCCAGCAGCGGGGGGCAAGAGACCCAGTACTTC. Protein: CASSGGQETQYF.